This entry features one TCR beta chain sequence. The sample belongs to a study of blood T cell repertoires in COVID-19. This CDR3 spans 15 amino acids. Deletions cut 0 bases from V and 3 bases from J, with 10 bases between. Germline V gene data show CDR1 as SGDLS and CDR2 as YYNGEE. In the authors' workflow: Estimation of nucleated cell counts relied on the amplification of reference gene primers. The method was immunoSEQ multiplex PCR; TCRdb's version includes in-frame clones alone and lacks a portion of them. V, J and clone size are those of that table, while D and trimming were read from the DNA. The table has about 300,000 clones, around 88% seen once; the top ten hold approximately 6.6%.

The TCR originated in a woman aged 25-40 years who had recovered from COVID-19. Sequenced material: peripheral blood. The chain links TRBV9 to TRBJ2-1; D unclear. The CDR3 DNA reads TGTGCCAGCAGCGTAGGTGGCGGATACTACAATGAGCAGTTCTTC. It codes for CASSVGGGYYNEQFF.